In this sample, the clone carrying this T cell receptor beta chain turned up once. Its cognate antigen is unknown. The sample originates from a study of neoadjuvant anti-PD-1 for oral cavity cancer. Study conclusions and caveats: Treg/Th17 ratio rose with pretreatment blood and fell with post-treatment tumor TCRbeta clonality. Post-nivolumab, blood T cell clonality was significantly elevated in non-responders.

Clones were read by immunoSEQ multiplex PCR, and TCRdb kept only the in-frame ones, dropping some. The data contain about 42,000 clones, 65% to 80% of them seen just once; the ten biggest clones take up around 4.4%. Time point indicated: after neoadjuvant nivolumab, at surgical resection. Cohort: HPV-negative, locally advanced oral cavity squamous cell carcinoma patients. The germline V gene encodes CDR1 DFQATT and CDR2 SNEGSKA (reference sequence). This CDR3 has 11 amino acids. The V call is TRBV20-1, the J call TRBJ2-5; the match to TRBD1 covers 8 bases. The TCR was taken from a person aged 40 to 85 with oral cavity squamous cell carcinoma. The sample in question was PBMCs, obtained after nivolumab (anti-PD-1) treatment. CDR3 DNA: TGCAGCGGACAGGGAGGAGAGACCCAGTACTTC. Protein sequence: CSGQGGETQYF.